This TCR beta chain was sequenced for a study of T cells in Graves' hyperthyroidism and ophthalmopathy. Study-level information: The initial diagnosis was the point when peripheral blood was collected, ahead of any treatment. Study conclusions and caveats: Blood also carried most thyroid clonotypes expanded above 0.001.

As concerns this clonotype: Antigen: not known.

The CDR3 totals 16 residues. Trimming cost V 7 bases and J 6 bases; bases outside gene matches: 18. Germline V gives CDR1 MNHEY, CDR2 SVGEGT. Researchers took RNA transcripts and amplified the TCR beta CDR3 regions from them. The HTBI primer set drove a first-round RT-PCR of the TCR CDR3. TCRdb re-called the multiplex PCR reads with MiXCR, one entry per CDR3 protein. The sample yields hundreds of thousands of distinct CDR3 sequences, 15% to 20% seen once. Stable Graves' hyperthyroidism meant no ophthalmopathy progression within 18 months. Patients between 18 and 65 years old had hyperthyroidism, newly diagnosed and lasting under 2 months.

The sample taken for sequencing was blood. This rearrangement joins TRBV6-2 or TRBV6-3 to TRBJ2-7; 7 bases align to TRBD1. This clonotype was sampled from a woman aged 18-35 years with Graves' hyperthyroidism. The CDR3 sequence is CASNEEGKRGRGEQYF. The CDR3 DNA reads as TGTGCCAGCAATGAGGAAGGAAAAAGGGGGCGCGGCGAGCAGTACTTC.